Below, 13 T cell receptor beta chains from the same sample are listed, as sequenced in a study of human versus mouse CDR3 diversity and MHC coevolution. Sequenced by immunoSEQ multiplex PCR; TCRdb stores in-frame clones only, minus some. The profile shows around 77,000 clones, about 90% of them singletons. The sample consisted of naive CD4+ T cells from blood. Specified subset: CD45RO-negative CD62L-positive naive CD4 T cells. All receptors come from a person between 25 and 75 years old in good health.

This chain connects TRBV18 to TRBJ1-4; D perhaps matches TRBD1 (5 bases). CDR3 size: 16 residues. Trimming left V 1 base short and J 0 bases short, with 9 bases between. Germline CDR1 and CDR2: KGHSH and LQKENI. DNA of the CDR3: TGTGCCAGCTCACCACTTTCGGGGGCAACTAATGAAAAACTGTTTTTT. This sequence encodes CASSPLSGATNEKLFF. Supplemented by reference TRBV18 and TRBJ1-4, the full variable domain reads NAGVMQNPRHLVRRRGQEARLRCSPMKGHSHVYWYRQLPEEGLKFMVYLQKENIIDESGMPKERFSAEFPKEGPSILRIQQVVRGDSAAYFCASSPLSGATNEKLFFGSGTQLSVL.

This CDR3 reads CASSVKGQVTYEQYF. The CDR3 bases are TGTGCCAGCAGTGTAAAGGGACAGGTCACCTACGAGCAGTACTTC. The genes are TRBV6-1 and TRBJ2-7; 8 bases are a match to TRBD1. There are 15 residues in the CDR3. CDR1 is MNHNS and CDR2 is SASEGT in the germline V gene. With V trimmed by 4 bases and J by 2 bases, 7 bases remained unmatched.

The V and J genes are TRBV28 and TRBJ1-5, with TRBD1 matching over 7 bases. Trimming at V came to 7 bases and at J to 0 bases, leaving 12 bases not matched to a gene. Germline V gene sequence: CDR1 MDHEN, CDR2 SYDVKM. CDR3 size: 17 residues. The CDR3 sequence is CASTGTVFLLSNQPQHF. The CDR3 DNA sequence: TGTGCCAGCACCGGGACAGTGTTTCTACTTAGCAATCAGCCCCAGCATTTT. The whole variable domain, filled in from reference TRBV28 and TRBJ1-5, reads DVKVTQSSRYLVKRTGEKVFLECVQDMDHENMFWYRQDPGLGLRLIYFSYDVKMKEKGDIPEGYSVSREKKERFSLILESASTNQTSMYLCASTGTVFLLSNQPQHFGDGTRLSIL.

This clone has just a few counts. The chain combines TRBV10-1 with TRBJ2-7, with D possibly being TRBD2 (7 bases). CDR3 length equals 16 residues. Germline V gives CDR1 WNHNN, CDR2 SYGVQD (reference sequence). V was pared by 2 bases and J by 3 bases, with 17 bases between. The CDR3 region is CASSEISRGAIYEQYF. DNA for the CDR3: TGCGCCAGCAGTGAGATCTCCCGGGGGGCAATCTACGAGCAGTACTTC.

The chain uses TRBV7-6 and TRBJ2-3, with D perhaps matching TRBD1 (6 bases). V was trimmed by 11 bases and J by 3 bases, leaving 15 bases between them. The CDR3 has 13 residues. Germline assignment: CDR1 SGHVS and CDR2 FNYEAQ. CDR3 bases: TGTGCCGTGGGGGCACACGGGACAGATACGCAGTATTTT. Translation: CAVGAHGTDTQYF. The full variable domain, with the rest looked up from reference TRBV7-6 and TRBJ2-3, is GAGVSQSPRYKVTKRGQDVALRCDPISGHVSLYWYRQALGQGPEFLTYFNYEAQQDKSGLPNDRFSAERPEGSISTLTIQRTEQRDSAMYRCAVGAHGTDTQYFGPGTRLTVL.

J is TRBJ2-1 and V is TRBV30; 12 bases match TRBD2. CDR1 is GTSNPN and CDR2 is SVGIG in the germline V gene (reference sequence). CDR3 length equals 16 residues. The J segment lost 1 base and the V segment lost 6 bases, leaving 7 bases of the junction unmatched. The CDR3 DNA is TGTGCCTGCTACGTGACTAGCGGGAGTTCCTACAATGAGCAGTTCTTC. Protein product: CACYVTSGSSYNEQFF.

The rearrangement joins TRBV27 to TRBJ1-5; 8 bases line up with TRBD1. V trimming: 5 bases; J trimming: 6 bases; junction bases outside the gene matches: 9. The CDR3 loop spans 15 amino acids. Germline values: CDR1 MNHEY, CDR2 SMNVEV (reference sequence). CDR3 nucleotides: TGTGCCAGCAGTCCACAGGGGGGTTCGGTTCAGCCCCAGCATTTT. This translates into CASSPQGGSVQPQHF.

CDR3 sequence reads: CASSDWQRSYNEQFF. The CDR3 coding sequence is TGTGCCAGCAGTGACTGGCAGCGGTCCTACAATGAGCAGTTCTTC. This rearrangement joins TRBV2 to TRBJ2-1; D is possibly TRBD2 (5 bases). Trimming removed 3 bases at V and 1 base at J, with 10 bases between. The CDR3 extends over 15 amino acids. The germline gives CDR1 SNHLY, CDR2 FYNNEI.

The chain is built from TRBV2 and TRBJ1-3, with D possibly being TRBD1 (6 bases). V was clipped by 6 bases and J by 3 bases, with 15 bases between them. This CDR3 contains 15 residues. Per germline, CDR1 SNHLY and CDR2 FYNNEI. CDR3 nucleotide sequence: TGTGCCAGCAGGCGTACAGGGACCTATGGAAACACCATATATTTT. It yields the protein CASRRTGTYGNTIYF.

This sequence joins TRBV7-2 and TRBJ2-3; TRBD1 matches 9 bases. The CDR3 length is 17 residues. V lost 5 bases to trimming and J lost 0 bases; unmatched junction nucleotides: 9. Germline V gene sequence: CDR1 SGHTA, CDR2 FQGNSA. CDR3 sequence (DNA): TGTGCCAGCAGCCCAATCCGGGACAGGGAAAGCACAGATACGCAGTATTTT. Protein product: CASSPIRDRESTDTQYF.

The chain joins TRBV9 to TRBJ1-2, with a tentative D call TRBD1 (6 bases). Germline V lookup: CDR1 SGDLS, CDR2 YYNGEE. Trimming took 0 bases from V and 2 from J, leaving 11 bases between them. CDR3 size: 15 residues. The CDR3 sequence: CASSVEGVRNYGYTF. CDR3 nucleotides: TGTGCCAGCAGCGTAGAGGGGGTCCGGAACTATGGCTACACCTTC.

The chain combines TRBV10-3 with TRBJ2-3, with 9 bases lining up with TRBD1. In germline, CDR1 is ENHRY, CDR2 SYGVKD. This CDR3 contains 16 residues. Trimming removed 2 bases from V and 1 base from J; junction bases left unmatched: 4. The CDR3 sequence is CAISEGQGLGTDTQYF. As DNA, the CDR3 is TGTGCCATCAGTGAGGGACAGGGGTTAGGCACAGATACGCAGTATTTT.

This rearrangement joins TRBV10-2 to TRBJ1-2; 8 nucleotides agree with TRBD1. V was pared by 0 bases and J by 4 bases, with 4 bases of the junction left unmatched. The germline V gene has CDR1 WSHSY and CDR2 SAAADI. The CDR3 has 15 residues. CDR3 sequence: CASSESAGTGYGYTF. Written as DNA, the CDR3 is TGCGCCAGCAGTGAGTCTGCAGGGACAGGCTATGGCTACACCTTC.